This entry features one TCR beta chain sequence. Cohort assignment relied on participant-reported clinical history. The recovered donors of Cohort 3 showed two negative PCRs, clearance, or symptom resolution. Germline V gives CDR1 MGHDK, CDR2 SYGVNS. The length of the CDR3 is 15 residues. Trimming at V came to 0 bases and at J to 3 bases, leaving 4 bases not matched to a gene. These data are taken from a study of blood T cell repertoires in COVID-19. Study context: PBMCs, B-cell-depleted T cells, or T cells were the source of the cDNA or gDNA that made up the material.

Authors' analysis steps: For nucleated cells, counts were estimated from reference gene primer amplification. The repertoire was sequenced with immunoSEQ multiplex PCR; TCRdb's copy has only in-frame clones and lacks some. V, J and clone size derive from that table, while D and trimming were established from the DNA sequence. The profile shows around 250,000 clones, approximately 82% of them singletons. The chain carries TRBV25-1 and TRBJ1-1; 7 bases align to TRBD1. Material: PBMCs or T cells enriched from blood (not recorded which). The source of this sequence is a man aged 40-50 years who had recovered from COVID-19. CDR3 DNA: TGTGCCAGCAGTGAATATCCCGACAGGGACACTGAAGCTTTCTTT. Amino acid sequence: CASSEYPDRDTEAFF.